This TCR beta chain is drawn from a study of blood T cell repertoires in COVID-19. In the study overall: PBMCs, B-cell-depleted T cells, or T cells were the source of the cDNA or gDNA that made up the material.

This study enrolled people aged about 18 to 90 from about two dozen US geographic areas. Participant-reported clinical history was the basis for cohort assignment. Germline values: CDR1 SGHRS, CDR2 YFSETQ. The CDR3 is made up of 14 amino acids. The V segment lost 0 bases and the J segment 6 bases; nucleotides outside the gene matches: 4. Original analysis: Amplifying reference gene primers gave estimates of nucleated cell counts. Here immunoSEQ multiplex PCR was the method, and the copy in TCRdb shows in-frame clones only, minus some. V, J and clone size were drawn from that table, and D and trimming were deduced from the DNA. The sample contains fewer than 450,000 clones, 70% to 90% of which appear only once.

This TCR was sampled from a woman aged 18-29 years who had recovered from COVID-19. The sample consisted of PBMCs or T cells enriched from blood (not recorded which). V is TRBV5-1 and J is TRBJ2-7; 9 bases line up with TRBD2. The CDR3 DNA reads TGCGCCAGCAGCTTGGGAGCGGGGGGCTCCGAGCAGTACTTC. Translating gives CASSLGAGGSEQYF. The whole variable domain, filled in from reference TRBV5-1 and TRBJ2-7, reads KAGVTQTPRYLIKTRGQQVTLSCSPISGHRSVSWYQQTPGQGLQFLFEYFSETQRNKGNFPGRFSGRQFSNSRSEMNVSTLELGDSALYLCASSLGAGGSEQYFGPGTRLTVT.